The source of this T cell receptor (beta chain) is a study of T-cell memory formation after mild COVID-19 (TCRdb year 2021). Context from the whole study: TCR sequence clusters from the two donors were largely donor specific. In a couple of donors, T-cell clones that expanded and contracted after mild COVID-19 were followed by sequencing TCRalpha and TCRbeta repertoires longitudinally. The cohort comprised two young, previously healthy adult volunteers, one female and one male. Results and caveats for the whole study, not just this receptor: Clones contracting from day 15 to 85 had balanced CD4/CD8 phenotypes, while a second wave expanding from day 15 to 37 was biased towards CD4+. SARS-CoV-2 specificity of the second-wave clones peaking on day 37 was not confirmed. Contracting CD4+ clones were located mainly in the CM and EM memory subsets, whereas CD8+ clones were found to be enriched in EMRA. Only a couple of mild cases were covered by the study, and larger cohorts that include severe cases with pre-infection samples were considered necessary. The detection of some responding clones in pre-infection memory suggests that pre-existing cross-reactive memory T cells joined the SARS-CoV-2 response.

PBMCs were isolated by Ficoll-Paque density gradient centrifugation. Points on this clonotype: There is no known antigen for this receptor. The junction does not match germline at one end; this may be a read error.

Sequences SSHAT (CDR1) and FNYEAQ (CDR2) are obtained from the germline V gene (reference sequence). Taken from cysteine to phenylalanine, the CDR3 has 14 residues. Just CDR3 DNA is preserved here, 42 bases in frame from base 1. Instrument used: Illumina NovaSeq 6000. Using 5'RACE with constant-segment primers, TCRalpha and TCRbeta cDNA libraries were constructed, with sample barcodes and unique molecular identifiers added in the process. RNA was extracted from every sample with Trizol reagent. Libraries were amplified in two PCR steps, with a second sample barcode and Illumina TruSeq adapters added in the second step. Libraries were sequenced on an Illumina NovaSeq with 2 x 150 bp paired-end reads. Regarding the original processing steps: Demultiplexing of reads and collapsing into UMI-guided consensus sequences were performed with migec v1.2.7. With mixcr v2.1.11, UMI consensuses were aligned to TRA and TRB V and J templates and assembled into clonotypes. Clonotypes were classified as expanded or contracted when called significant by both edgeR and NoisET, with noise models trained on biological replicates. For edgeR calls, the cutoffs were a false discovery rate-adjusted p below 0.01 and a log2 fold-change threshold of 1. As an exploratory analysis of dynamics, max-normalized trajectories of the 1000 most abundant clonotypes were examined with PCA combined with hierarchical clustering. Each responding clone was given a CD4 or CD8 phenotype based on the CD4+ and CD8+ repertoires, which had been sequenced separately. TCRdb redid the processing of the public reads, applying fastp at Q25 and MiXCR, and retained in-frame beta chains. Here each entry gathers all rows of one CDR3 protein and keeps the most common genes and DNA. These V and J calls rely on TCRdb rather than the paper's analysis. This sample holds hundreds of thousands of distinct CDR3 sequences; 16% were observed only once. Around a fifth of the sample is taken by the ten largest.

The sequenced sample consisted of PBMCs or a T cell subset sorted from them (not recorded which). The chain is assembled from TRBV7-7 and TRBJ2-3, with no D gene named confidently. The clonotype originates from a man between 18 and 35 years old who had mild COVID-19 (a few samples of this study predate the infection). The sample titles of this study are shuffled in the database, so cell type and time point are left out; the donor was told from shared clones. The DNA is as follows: TGTGCTAGCAGCTTAGAACTAAGCACAGATACGCAGTATTTT. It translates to CASSLELSTDTQYF.